These 31 T cell receptor beta chains share one sample of origin, sequenced in a study of monozygotic twins with cystic fibrosis. Profiled with immunoSEQ multiplex PCR; TCRdb holds only in-frame clones, not every one. The data show about 20,000 clones, almost 97% seen once. Material: blood. All receptors derive from a girl aged 2-9 years with cystic fibrosis.

This chain uses TRBV28 with TRBJ1-1; a possible D gene is TRBD1 (6 bases). Trimming pared 6 bases from V and 0 bases from J, leaving 8 bases between. This CDR3 contains 13 residues. Germline V gene data show CDR1 as MDHEN and CDR2 as SYDVKM. As DNA, the CDR3 is TGTGCCAGCAGGGACAGCATGAACACTGAAGCTTTCTTT. Translation: CASRDSMNTEAFF.

The V gene is TRBV5-1, the J gene TRBJ1-2, with 8 bases identical to TRBD1. CDR1 and CDR2 from the germline V gene are SGHRS and YFSETQ. J lost 1 base, V lost 3 bases, and 5 bases had no gene match. This CDR3 is 15 amino acids long. CDR3 sequence (DNA): TGCGCCAGCAGCTCATACAGGGGGTTTAACTATGGCTACACCTTC. The encoded protein is CASSSYRGFNYGYTF. The whole variable domain, remainder taken from reference TRBV5-1 and TRBJ1-2, is KAGVTQTPRYLIKTRGQQVTLSCSPISGHRSVSWYQQTPGQGLQFLFEYFSETQRNKGNFPGRFSGRQFSNSRSEMNVSTLELGDSALYLCASSSYRGFNYGYTFGSGTRLTVV.

The rearrangement uses TRBV4-3 and TRBJ1-1, with D unresolved. The CDR3 covers 13 residues. Looked up from germline, CDR1 is LGHNA and CDR2 is YSLEER. Trimming left V 4 bases short and J 0 bases short, with 6 bases between. This CDR3 reads CASSLQMNTEAFF. In nucleotides, the CDR3 is TGCGCCAGCAGCCTCCAGATGAACACTGAAGCTTTCTTT.

V is TRBV2 and J is TRBJ1-4, with D tentatively TRBD1 (6 bases). V was cut by 8 bases and J by 6 bases, with 13 bases left in between. The CDR3 runs to 13 residues. Germline CDR1 and CDR2: SNHLY and FYNNEI. The chain's CDR3 is CASQEGQDEKLFF. The CDR3 DNA reads as TGTGCCAGCCAAGAGGGACAAGATGAAAAACTGTTTTTT.

The gene calls are TRBV7-8 and TRBJ1-6, with a possible D match to TRBD1 (5 bases). CDR1 is SGHVS, CDR2 FQNEAQ, per germline. The CDR3 covers 13 residues. V gave up 5 bases and J gave up 14 bases, with 16 bases separating them. DNA of the CDR3: TGTGCCAGCAGCCTCCCGGGACCTATCACCCTCCACTTT. It yields the protein CASSLPGPITLHF.

The chain is built from TRBV4-2 and TRBJ2-1, with a weak D call TRBD1 (5 bases). Trimming shortened V by 8 bases and J by 9 bases, and 23 bases separated the two germline ends. Germline CDR1 and CDR2: LGHNA and YNFKEQ. CDR3 length: 15 amino acids. CDR3 sequence: CASSTLRAFGAEQFF. CDR3 nucleotides: TGTGCCAGCTCCACACTCAGGGCGTTCGGCGCTGAGCAGTTCTTC.

The genes are TRBV7-2 and TRBJ2-7, with TRBD2 as a possible D gene (6 bases). Germline V CDR1 and CDR2: SGHTA, FQGNSA. Trimming shortened V by 6 bases and J by 9 bases, and 21 bases separated the two germline ends. CDR3 length: 14 amino acids. The CDR3 bases are TGTGCCAGCAGTTCACCGGGACTGGATATGAGGCAGTACTTC. Residues: CASSSPGLDMRQYF.

The chain combines TRBV4-3 with TRBJ2-5; no definite D call. Per the germline V gene, CDR1 is LGHNA and CDR2 is YSLEER. The length of the CDR3 is 13 residues. V dropped 0 bases and J dropped 4 bases, with 6 bases sitting between them. CDR3 nucleotides: TGCGCCAGCAGCCAAGATATGGGAGAGACCCAGTACTTC. It translates to CASSQDMGETQYF.

The J gene is TRBJ2-7, the V gene TRBV27; unclear D gene. Trimming took off 4 bases at V and 6 bases at J, with 10 bases between the two ends. CDR1 MNHEY and CDR2 SMNVEV come from the germline V gene (reference sequence). This CDR3 comprises 12 residues. Written as DNA, the CDR3 is TGTGCCAGCAGTTCGGCTTTGGGCGAGCAGTACTTC. Its protein product is CASSSALGEQYF.

This clone is a singleton in its sample. V gene TRBV5-4 combines with J gene TRBJ1-1, with no clear D. This CDR3 is 13 amino acids long. Per germline, CDR1 SGHNT and CDR2 YYREEE (reference sequence). V dropped 0 bases and J dropped 1 base, with 4 bases sitting between them. As DNA, the CDR3 is TGTGCCAGCAGCTTGGACCAGAACACTGAAGCTTTCTTT. Its translation is CASSLDQNTEAFF.

The gene calls are TRBV4-3 and TRBJ1-5, with unresolved D. Deletions cut 5 bases from V and 5 bases from J, with 10 bases between. In germline, CDR1 is LGHNA, CDR2 YSLEER. The length of the CDR3 is 13 residues. The CDR3 here is CASSKQQDQPQHF. The CDR3 coding sequence is TGCGCCAGCAGCAAACAGCAAGATCAGCCCCAGCATTTT.

The V call is TRBV27, the J call TRBJ1-2; D is possibly TRBD1 (6 bases). This CDR3 is built from 12 residues. The germline V and J ends were trimmed by 1 base and 8 bases, with 8 bases remaining between them. The V gene's germline CDR1 is MNHEY and CDR2 SMNVEV (reference sequence). In nucleotides, the CDR3 is TGTGCCAGCAGTTTATGGGACATAGGCTACACCTTC. Amino acids: CASSLWDIGYTF.

V gene TRBV5-1 combines with J gene TRBJ2-3; 9 nucleotides agree with TRBD2. The germline V gene encodes CDR1 SGHRS and CDR2 YFSETQ. This CDR3 contains 16 residues. After removal of 1 base from V and 5 bases from J, the junction contained 8 bases not matched to a gene. In nucleotides, the CDR3 is TGCGCCAGCAGCTTGAAAACTAGCGGGTTAGGAGATACGCAGTATTTT. As protein: CASSLKTSGLGDTQYF.

This sequence joins TRBV2 and TRBJ1-2; D gene ambiguous. V lost 6 bases to trimming and J lost 0 bases, with 14 bases between them. CDR3 length: 15 residues. Germline lookup yields CDR1 SNHLY and CDR2 FYNNEI. In DNA, the CDR3 is TGTGCCAGCAGGGCAACCCGTAAACCTAACTATGGCTACACCTTC. This sequence encodes CASRATRKPNYGYTF. Variable domain in full (rest from reference TRBV2 and TRBJ1-2): EPEVTQTPSHQVTQMGQEVILRCVPISNHLYFYWYRQILGQKVEFLVSFYNNEISEKSEIFDDQFSVERPDGSNFTLKIRSTKLEDSAMYFCASRATRKPNYGYTFGSGTRLTVV.

The V and J genes are TRBV6-5 and TRBJ2-7; D ambiguous. This CDR3 contains 16 residues. Germline assignment: CDR1 MNHEY and CDR2 SVGAGI. V was clipped by 2 bases and J by 1 base, with 15 bases between them. CDR3 in DNA: TGTGCCAGCAGTTACGGAATTTACAGCAGTTCCTACGAGCAGTACTTC. This gives the protein CASSYGIYSSSYEQYF.

The rearrangement joins TRBV5-1 to TRBJ2-1; 9 bases fit TRBD2. This CDR3 has 16 residues. Germline trimming cut 0 bases from V and 5 bases from J; bases unmatched to any gene: 6. CDR1 is SGHRS, CDR2 YFSETQ, per germline. CDR3 coding DNA: TGCGCCAGCAGCTTGGCGGCGCCTAGCGGGGACAATGAGCAGTTCTTC. Its translation: CASSLAAPSGDNEQFF.

The V call is TRBV6-5, the J call TRBJ2-3; D gene ambiguous. From germline, CDR1 is MNHEY and CDR2 SVGAGI. V lost 0 bases, J lost 2 bases, and 12 bases lay in between. CDR3 length: 16 amino acids. CDR3 region: CASSYSLPIHTDTQYF. The CDR3 DNA is TGTGCCAGCAGTTACTCCCTCCCAATCCACACAGATACGCAGTATTTT.

The rearrangement joins TRBV2 to TRBJ1-3; D unclear. The germline V gene encodes CDR1 SNHLY and CDR2 FYNNEI. There are 17 residues in the CDR3. The V end lost 6 bases, the J end lost 1 base, and 19 bases lay between the germline ends. The CDR3 coding sequence is TGTGCCAGCAGCCCCGAGTTAGTCGGGGTATCTGGAAACACCATATATTTT. Protein: CASSPELVGVSGNTIYF.

This clone was counted a single time. The CDR3 sequence is CASSTDRGMGWYGYTF. The CDR3 DNA follows: TGTGCCAGTAGTACCGACCGGGGCATGGGTTGGTATGGCTACACCTTC. The chain has TRBV19 and TRBJ1-2; TRBD1 might be the D (5 bases). Trimming removed 4 bases at V and 5 bases at J, with 20 bases between. The CDR3 length is 16 residues. Germline CDR1 LNHDA, CDR2 SQIVND (reference sequence).

This chain uses TRBV25-1 with TRBJ2-2, with D unclear. The germline V gene encodes CDR1 MGHDK and CDR2 SYGVNS. CDR3 length equals 15 residues. The V end was cut by 1 base, the J end by 4 bases, with 10 bases between. The chain's CDR3 is CASSEWGLGTGELFF. The CDR3 DNA is TGTGCCAGCAGTGAATGGGGTCTTGGCACCGGGGAGCTGTTTTTT.

This clone was seen only a few times. V is TRBV7-8 and J is TRBJ1-2; unclear D gene. V lost 0 bases, J lost 4 bases, and 12 bases lay in between. This CDR3 region has 15 residues. The germline CDR1 and CDR2 sequences are SGHVS and FQNEAQ. CDR3 protein: CASSLALGSFYGYTF. CDR3 DNA: TGTGCCAGCAGCTTAGCCCTGGGTTCTTTCTATGGCTACACCTTC.

The gene calls are TRBV9 and TRBJ2-1, with D possibly being TRBD2 (5 bases). Germline CDR1 SGDLS, CDR2 YYNGEE. The CDR3 covers 15 residues. Trimming removed 1 base from V and 3 bases from J, with 11 bases in between. The CDR3 spells CASSVTEGYYNEQFF. In nucleotides, the CDR3 is TGTGCCAGCAGCGTAACAGAGGGCTACTACAATGAGCAGTTCTTC.

V and J are TRBV28 and TRBJ2-7; 10 bases are shared with TRBD2. The CDR3 runs 15 residues. In germline, CDR1 is MDHEN, CDR2 SYDVKM. V was pared by 3 bases and J by 4 bases, with 6 bases of the junction left unmatched. CDR3 residues: CASSLASGGAYEQYF. The CDR3 DNA sequence: TGTGCCAGCAGTTTGGCCAGCGGGGGGGCTTACGAGCAGTACTTC.

J is TRBJ2-5 and V is TRBV19; no reliable D call. Germline CDR1 is LNHDA and CDR2 is SQIVND (reference sequence). This CDR3 has 13 residues. Deletions cut 5 bases from V and 5 bases from J, with 12 bases between. CDR3 sequence reads: CASSPPGVETQYF. The CDR3 region has the DNA TGTGCCAGTAGTCCACCCGGAGTTGAGACCCAGTACTTC.

The genes are TRBV5-4 and TRBJ2-7; D may be TRBD2 (5 bases). The CDR3 consists of 14 residues. Germline CDR1 is SGHNT and CDR2 is YYREEE (reference sequence). V shed 4 bases and J shed 0 bases, with 11 bases lying between them. The CDR3 sequence is CASSASGSSYEQYF. CDR3 nucleotide sequence: TGTGCCAGCAGCGCGAGCGGCAGCTCCTACGAGCAGTACTTC.

J is TRBJ2-6 and V is TRBV7-9; a weak D match, TRBD1 (6 bases). V lost 5 bases and J lost 3, with 14 bases in between. CDR1 and CDR2 (germline): SEHNR, FQNEAQ (reference sequence). The CDR3 has 16 amino acids. CDR3 sequence: CASSIPTGFGANVLTF. The CDR3 DNA reads as TGTGCCAGCAGCATCCCAACAGGGTTTGGGGCCAACGTCCTGACTTTC.

This sequence joins TRBV19 and TRBJ2-3, with 7 bases lining up with TRBD2. The germline CDR1 and CDR2 sequences are LNHDA and SQIVND (reference sequence). The CDR3 extends over 17 amino acids. The J segment lost 4 bases and the V segment lost 3 bases, leaving 13 bases of the junction unmatched. The CDR3 is CASSIGQTSLRADTQYF. For the CDR3, the DNA is TGTGCCAGTAGTATTGGGCAGACTAGCCTTAGGGCAGATACGCAGTATTTT.

This clone was seen a single time. CDR3 amino acids: CASSHDLRGTEAFF. The CDR3 nucleotides are TGTGCCAGCAGCCACGACCTCAGAGGCACTGAAGCTTTCTTT. V is TRBV9 and J is TRBJ1-1; no clear D gene. This CDR3 contains 14 residues. Between the trimmed V and J ends, which lost 4 bases and 4 bases, there was a span of 14 bases. Per germline, CDR1 SGDLS and CDR2 YYNGEE.

The chain has TRBV4-3 and TRBJ1-1; D is perhaps TRBD1 (6 bases). The CDR3 spans 14 residues. Between the trimmed V and J ends, which lost 4 bases and 5 bases, there was a span of 14 bases. CDR1 is LGHNA, CDR2 YSLEER, per germline. The chain's CDR3 is CASSLDSGGTEAFF. Here the CDR3 DNA reads TGCGCCAGCAGCCTGGACAGCGGGGGGACTGAAGCTTTCTTT.

This chain uses TRBV10-1 with TRBJ2-1; D uncertain. CDR3 length equals 17 residues. V gave up 6 bases and J gave up 0 bases, with 18 bases separating them. CDR1 is WNHNN, CDR2 SYGVQD, per germline (reference sequence). The DNA for the CDR3 is TGCGCCAGCAGCGGTGAAGACCCGTACCTCTCCTACAATGAGCAGTTCTTC. Translation: CASSGEDPYLSYNEQFF.

The chain combines TRBV4-1 with TRBJ2-3; 9 nucleotides align to TRBD1. The CDR3 has 18 residues. The germline V gene encodes CDR1 MGHRA and CDR2 YSYEKL. The ends lost 0 bases at V and 4 bases at J; junction bases unmatched: 11. The CDR3 is CASSQDWSRDRVSDTQYF. The CDR3 nucleotides read TGCGCCAGCAGCCAAGATTGGTCGAGGGACAGGGTATCAGATACGCAGTATTTT.